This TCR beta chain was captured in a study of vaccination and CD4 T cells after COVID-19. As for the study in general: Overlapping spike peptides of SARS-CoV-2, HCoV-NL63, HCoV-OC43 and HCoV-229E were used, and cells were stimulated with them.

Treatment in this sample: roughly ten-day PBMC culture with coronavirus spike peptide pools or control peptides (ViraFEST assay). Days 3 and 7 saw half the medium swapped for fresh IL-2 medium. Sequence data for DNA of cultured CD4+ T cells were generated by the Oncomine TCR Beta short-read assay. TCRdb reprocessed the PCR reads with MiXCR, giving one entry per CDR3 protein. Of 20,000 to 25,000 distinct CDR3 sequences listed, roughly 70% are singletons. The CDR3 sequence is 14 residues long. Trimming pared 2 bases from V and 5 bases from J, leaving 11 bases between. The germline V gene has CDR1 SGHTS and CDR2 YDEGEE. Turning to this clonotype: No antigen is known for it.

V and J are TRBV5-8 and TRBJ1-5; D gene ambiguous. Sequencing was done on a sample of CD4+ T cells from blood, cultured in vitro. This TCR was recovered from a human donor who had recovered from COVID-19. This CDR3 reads CASSFRNGDQPQHF. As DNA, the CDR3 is TGTGCCAGCAGCTTTAGGAACGGGGATCAGCCCCAGCATTTT.